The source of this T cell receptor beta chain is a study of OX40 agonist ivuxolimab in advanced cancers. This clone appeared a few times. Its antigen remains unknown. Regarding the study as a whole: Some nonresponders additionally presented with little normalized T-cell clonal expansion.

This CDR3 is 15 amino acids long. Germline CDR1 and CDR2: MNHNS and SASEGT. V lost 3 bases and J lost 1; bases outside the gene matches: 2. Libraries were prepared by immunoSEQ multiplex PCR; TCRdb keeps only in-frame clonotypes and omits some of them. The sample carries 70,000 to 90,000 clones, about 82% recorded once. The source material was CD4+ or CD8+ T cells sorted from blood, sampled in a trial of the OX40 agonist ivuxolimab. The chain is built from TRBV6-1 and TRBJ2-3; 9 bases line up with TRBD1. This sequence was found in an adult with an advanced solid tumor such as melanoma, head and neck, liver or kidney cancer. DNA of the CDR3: TGTGCCAGCAGTGATCGGACAGGGGGCACAGATACGCAGTATTTT. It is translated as CASSDRTGGTDTQYF.